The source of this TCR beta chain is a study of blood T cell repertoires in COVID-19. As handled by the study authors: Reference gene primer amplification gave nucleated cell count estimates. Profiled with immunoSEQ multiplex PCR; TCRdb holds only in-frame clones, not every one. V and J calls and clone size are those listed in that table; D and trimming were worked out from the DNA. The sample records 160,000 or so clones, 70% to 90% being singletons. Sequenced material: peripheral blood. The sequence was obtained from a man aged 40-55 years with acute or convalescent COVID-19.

The CDR3, as DNA: TGTGCCACCCTCCCTGAATCTATGAACACTGAAGCTTTCTTT. Its protein product is CATLPESMNTEAFF. The V call is TRBV19, the J call TRBJ1-1; no clear D. Germline assignment: CDR1 LNHDA and CDR2 SQIVND (reference sequence). V was trimmed by 10 bases and J by 0 bases, leaving 15 bases between them. The CDR3 is made up of 14 amino acids.